This T cell receptor (beta chain) was retrieved from a study of long-term antiretroviral therapy in people with HIV. This CDR3 region has 16 residues. Germline CDR1 is KGHSH and CDR2 is LQKENI. Trimming cost V 3 bases and J 2 bases, with 13 bases left between them. Whole-study results and caveats: Across all time points, the repertoire was dominated by clones that expanded before ART. ART-treated samples gained diversity yet remained below transplant donor controls. Against controls, HIV repertoires showed narrower ranges of CDR3 length.

It was in the United States that all participants with HIV were treated. The authors ran the immunoSEQ assay, v3.0, at survey level. Assay: immunoSEQ multiplex PCR; the TCRdb copy retains only in-frame clones and omits some. The table shows about 25,000 clones, with around 83% occurring only once. Regarding this clone: The antigen remains undetermined.

The TCR sequence derives from a man younger than 30 with HIV. V gene TRBV18 combines with J gene TRBJ1-4, with TRBD1 as a possible D gene (5 bases). The source was unsorted PBMCs, collected 3 years after starting antiretroviral therapy. The CDR3 region is CASSPRGFGTNEKLFF. The CDR3 DNA follows: TGTGCCAGCTCACCGAGGGGTTTTGGCACTAATGAAAAACTGTTTTTT. Based on the CDR3 plus reference TRBV18 and TRBJ1-4, the full variable domain is NAGVMQNPRHLVRRRGQEARLRCSPMKGHSHVYWYRQLPEEGLKFMVYLQKENIIDESGMPKERFSAEFPKEGPSILRIQQVVRGDSAAYFCASSPRGFGTNEKLFFGSGTQLSVL.